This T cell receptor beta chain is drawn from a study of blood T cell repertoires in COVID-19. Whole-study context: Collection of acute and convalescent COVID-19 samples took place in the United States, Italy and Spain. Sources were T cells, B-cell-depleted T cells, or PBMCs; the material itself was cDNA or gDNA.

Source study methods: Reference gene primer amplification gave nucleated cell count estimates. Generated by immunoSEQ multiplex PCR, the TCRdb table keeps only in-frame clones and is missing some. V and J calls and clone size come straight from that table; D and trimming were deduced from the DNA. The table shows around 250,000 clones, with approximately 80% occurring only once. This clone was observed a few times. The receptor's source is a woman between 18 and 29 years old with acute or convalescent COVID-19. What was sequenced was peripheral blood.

The CDR3 region is CASSLQANTEAFF. Here the CDR3 DNA reads TGTGCCAGCAGTCTACAGGCTAACACTGAAGCTTTCTTT. The chain joins TRBV28 to TRBJ1-1; possibly TRBD1 for D (5 bases). This CDR3 has 13 amino acids. The V gene's germline CDR1 is MDHEN and CDR2 SYDVKM. The V end was cut by 5 bases, the J end by 2 bases, with 9 bases between.